Given below is one T cell receptor beta chain in context. Antigen: not known. The source of the sample is a study of graft-versus-host responses after intestinal transplantation. Background on the study: Each of the recipients got a multivisceral, liver-intestinal, or isolated intestinal transplant. After anti-thymocyte globulin induction, recipients took tacrolimus and steroids for approximately 3 years.

This table comes from immunoSEQ multiplex PCR, and its TCRdb copy is limited to in-frame clones, with some not included. This sample has tens of thousands of clones, with about 90% found just once. Broader study findings: Among recipient marrow samples, GvH clones were found; some appeared first in ileum or blood.

V shed 4 bases, J shed 5 bases, and the junction held 4 bases outside the gene matches. Germline values: CDR1 SGHDN, CDR2 FVKESK. CDR3 length: 13 residues. The chain carries TRBV14 and TRBJ2-7; 8 bases agree with TRBD1. Sequencing used PBMCs, obtained 26 days after transplant. The origin of this receptor is a human patient who received an intestinal transplant, so some T cells may come from the graft donor. In DNA, the CDR3 is TGTGCCAGCAGCCGGACAGGGAACCACGAGCAGTACGTC. It translates to CASSRTGNHEQYV.